The rows below give T cell receptor beta chains drawn from one sample of a study of OX40 agonist ivuxolimab in advanced cancers. Libraries were prepared by immunoSEQ multiplex PCR; TCRdb keeps only in-frame clonotypes and omits some of them. The repertoire holds just over 40,000 clones, 70% to 90% seen once, with 15% to 20% in the top ten. The starting material was CD4+ or CD8+ T cells sorted from blood, obtained in a trial of the OX40 agonist ivuxolimab. The receptors shown here come from an adult with an advanced solid tumor such as melanoma, head and neck, liver or kidney cancer. Both conserved end residues are part of each CDR3. The D gene is left open where the match is weak. Size values are once, few and many counts, or a class for expanded clones, and some rows have none.

TRBJ2-7,.,TRBV7-9,.,TGTGCCAGCAGCCCCCCCCCGTCGGTCAGTCTCGGCTACGAGCAGTACTTC,CASSPPPSVSLGYEQYF
TRBJ2-3,.,TRBV7-9,.,TGTGCCAGCAGCCGCACCGGCGTAGGTACAGATACGCAGTATTTT,CASSRTGVGTDTQYF
TRBJ2-3,TRBD2,TRBV7-9,.,TGTGCCAGCAGGCAAACTAGCGGCAGCACAGATACGCAGTATTTT,CASRQTSGSTDTQYF
TRBJ1-6,.,TRBV11-2,.,TGTGCCAGCAGCTTACGGCCGGACGGTTATAATTCACCCCTCCACTTT,CASSLRPDGYNSPLHF
TRBJ2-7,TRBD2,TRBV5-4,.,TGTGCCAGCAGCCCCGGGACTAGCGTTAGATACGAGCAGTACTTC,CASSPGTSVRYEQYF
TRBJ2-5,TRBD2,TRBV19,once,TGTGCCAGTAGTCCCGGGACTAGCGGGGACCTGATAATAGAAGAGACCCAGTACTTC,CASSPGTSGDLIIEETQYF
TRBJ2-3,.,TRBV9,.,TGTGCCAGCAGCGTAGTAGGTGGAGAGGGTGTAGATACGCAGTATTTT,CASSVVGGEGVDTQYF
TRBJ2-7,.,TRBV7-9,.,TGTGCCAGCACCTCGATGATCTCCTACGAGCAGTACTTC,CASTSMISYEQYF
TRBJ1-5,TRBD1,TRBV4-3,.,TGCGCCAGCAGCGTCCACAGGGGGCACAATCAGCCCCAGCATTTT,CASSVHRGHNQPQHF
TRBJ2-2,.,TRBV27,.,TGTGCCAGCAGTTCAGGGTCGGCCGGGGAGCTGTTTTTT,CASSSGSAGELFF
TRBJ2-7,TRBD2,TRBV7-2,.,TGTGCCAGCAGCGCTAGCGGTTTTTCCTACGAGCAGTACTTC,CASSASGFSYEQYF
TRBJ2-3,.,TRBV6-5,.,TGTGCCAGCAGTCTGTCCATGGCCCAAGATACGCAGTATTTT,CASSLSMAQDTQYF
TRBJ1-2,.,TRBV13,.,TGTGCCAGCAGCTTAGACCAATGGCAGGGGTATGGCTACACCTTC,CASSLDQWQGYGYTF
TRBJ1-5,.,TRBV5-6,.,TGTGCCAGCAGCTTGGTGGGTAATCAGCCCCAGCATTTT,CASSLVGNQPQHF
TRBJ1-2,.,TRBV11-2,.,TGTGCCAGCGCCCAAGAAAACAGGGCGGCCTATGGCTACACCTTC,CASAQENRAAYGYTF